This T cell receptor beta chain originates from a study of blood T cell repertoires in COVID-19. Some clones are missing from TCRdb's copy, which holds only in-frame ones; the method was immunoSEQ multiplex PCR. The table has 150,000 to 170,000 clones, around 85% seen once. Per the germline V gene, CDR1 is MNHEY and CDR2 is SVGAGI. The CDR3 runs to 15 residues. Unmatched junction bases numbered 9, after V lost 5 bases and J lost 8 bases. The chain has TRBV6-5 and TRBJ2-2; 9 bases are shared with TRBD1. The sequenced sample was peripheral blood. The receptor comes from a woman in her sixties or seventies with acute or convalescent COVID-19. The chain's CDR3 is CASSPGTGSYGELFF. CDR3 DNA: TGTGCCAGCAGTCCCGGGACAGGGTCGTATGGGGAGCTGTTTTTT.